The 27 T cell receptor beta chains below all came from one sample that was sequenced in a study of blood T cell repertoires in COVID-19. Assay: immunoSEQ multiplex PCR; the TCRdb copy retains only in-frame clones and omits some. The sample has 50,000 to 60,000 clones; about 90% are singletons. Sequences were obtained from peripheral blood. Receptor source: an elderly man with active or convalescent COVID-19.

The chain carries TRBV15 and TRBJ1-6; 7 nucleotides agree with TRBD1. There are 13 residues in the CDR3. Germline CDR1 is LNHNV and CDR2 is YYDKDF (reference sequence). The V gene end was trimmed by 9 bases and the J gene end by 3 bases; junction bases not matched to a gene: 2. The CDR3 is CATRDSYNSPLHF. The CDR3 DNA reads TGTGCCACTAGGGACAGCTATAATTCACCCCTCCACTTT.

The V and J genes are TRBV30 and TRBJ2-7, with TRBD1 matching 9 bases. Per germline, CDR1 GTSNPN and CDR2 SVGIG (reference sequence). J gave up 4 bases and V 4 bases, and 8 bases lay outside the gene matches. The CDR3 is made up of 14 amino acids. The CDR3, as DNA: TGTGCCTGGACCCGGGACAGGGTTTCGTACGAGCAGTACTTC. Protein: CAWTRDRVSYEQYF.

The chain carries TRBV11-2 and TRBJ1-1; TRBD1 agrees at 10 bases. CDR1 is SGHAT, CDR2 FQNNGV, per germline. This CDR3 comprises 14 residues. J lost 3 bases, V lost 4 bases, and 2 bases had no gene match. CDR3 sequence reads: CASSSGQGDTEAFF. The CDR3 DNA follows: TGTGCCAGCAGCTCCGGACAGGGGGACACTGAAGCTTTCTTT. Complete variable domain (other parts from reference TRBV11-2 and TRBJ1-1): EAGVAQSPRYKIIEKRQSVAFWCNPISGHATLYWYQQILGQGPKLLIQFQNNGVVDDSQLPKDRFSAERLKGVDSTLKIQPAKLEDSAVYLCASSSGQGDTEAFFGQGTRLTVV.

The gene calls are TRBV19 and TRBJ1-2, with D possibly being TRBD1 (5 bases). The CDR3 has 14 residues. Germline assignment: CDR1 LNHDA and CDR2 SQIVND (reference sequence). The V and J ends lost 6 bases and 1 base respectively, with 12 bases between them. The chain's CDR3 is CASRRQNNNYGYTF. The CDR3 nucleotides are TGTGCCAGTAGACGACAGAATAATAACTATGGCTACACCTTC.

This sequence joins TRBV30 and TRBJ1-1; tentative D call: TRBD1 (6 bases). V was shortened by 5 bases and J by 1 base, with 14 bases between the two germline ends. Germline values: CDR1 GTSNPN, CDR2 SVGIG (reference sequence). The CDR3 is 14 amino acids. This chain's CDR3 is CAWAMMDRNTEAFF. The CDR3 coding sequence is TGTGCCTGGGCGATGATGGACAGGAACACTGAAGCTTTCTTT.

The CDR3 sequence: CATQGLTTGELFF. As DNA, the CDR3 is TGCGCCACCCAGGGACTGACGACCGGGGAGCTGTTTTTT. This chain uses TRBV5-1 with TRBJ2-2; maybe TRBD2 (6 bases). CDR3 size: 13 residues. Germline V gives CDR1 SGHRS, CDR2 YFSETQ. The germline V and J ends were trimmed by 9 bases and 5 bases, with 14 bases remaining between them.

The CDR3 coding sequence is TGTGCCAGCAGCCCGAACTCAGATACGCAGTATTTT. This translates into CASSPNSDTQYF. The gene calls are TRBV6-2 or TRBV6-3 and TRBJ2-3; no reliable D call. Trimming shortened V by 6 bases and J by 4 bases, and 8 bases separated the two germline ends. The germline V gene has CDR1 MNHEY and CDR2 SVGEGT. This CDR3 spans 12 amino acids.

This clone was counted between two and nine times. The chain recombines TRBV5-1 with TRBJ2-2, with 9 bases fitting TRBD2. The CDR3 totals 16 residues. CDR1 and CDR2 (germline): SGHRS, YFSETQ. J lost 6 bases, V lost 0 bases, and 6 bases had no gene match. The CDR3 sequence: CASSLGPSGNAGELFF. The DNA for the CDR3 is TGCGCCAGCAGCTTGGGGCCTAGCGGGAATGCCGGGGAGCTGTTTTTT.

The chain recombines TRBV11-3 with TRBJ1-1; possible D gene TRBD1, 5 bases. Germline V gene sequence: CDR1 SGHNT, CDR2 YENEEA. The length of the CDR3 is 14 residues. V was trimmed by 5 bases and J by 1 base, leaving 11 bases between them. DNA of the CDR3: TGTGCCAGCAGCGCGGCTCAGGGGAACACTGAAGCTTTCTTT. Protein product: CASSAAQGNTEAFF.

The J gene is TRBJ1-4, the V gene TRBV7-9, with 8 positions matching TRBD1. CDR3 length equals 14 residues. J gave up 8 bases and V 5 bases, and 7 bases lay outside the gene matches. In germline, CDR1 is SEHNR, CDR2 FQNEAQ (reference sequence). The CDR3 reads CASSQGTGREKLFF. CDR3 DNA sequence: TGTGCCAGCAGCCAGGGGACAGGCCGGGAAAAACTGTTTTTT. The full variable domain, completed using reference TRBV7-9 and TRBJ1-4, is DTGVSQNPRHKITKRGQNVTFRCDPISEHNRLYWYRQTLGQGPEFLTYFQNEAQLEKSRLLSDRFSAERPKGSFSTLEIQRTEQGDSAMYLCASSQGTGREKLFFGSGTQLSVL.

The chain carries TRBV30 and TRBJ1-4; no definite D call. The CDR3 spans 14 residues. Trimming removed 3 bases from V and 4 bases from J, with 12 bases in between. Germline CDR1 GTSNPN, CDR2 SVGIG (reference sequence). This chain's CDR3 is CAWRRSSLNEKLFF. The DNA of the CDR3 is TGTGCCTGGAGACGTAGTAGTCTTAATGAAAAACTGTTTTTT.

The chain has TRBV4-1 and TRBJ2-5; 8 bases match TRBD2. Germline trimming cut 0 bases from V and 5 bases from J; bases unmatched to any gene: 17. This CDR3 region has 19 residues. Germline assignment: CDR1 MGHRA and CDR2 YSYEKL. The CDR3 nucleotides are TGCGCCAGCAGCCAAGAACTTTTCGGACGGGGGGGGGTCACGGAGACCCAGTACTTC. This sequence encodes CASSQELFGRGGVTETQYF.

The chain recombines TRBV7-2 with TRBJ2-7; tentatively, D is TRBD1 (5 bases). The ends were cut back, 5 bases at V and 4 bases at J, with 12 bases in the middle. This CDR3 contains 13 residues. Germline values: CDR1 SGHTA, CDR2 FQGNSA. The CDR3 region is CASSPRVGYEQYF. The CDR3 nucleotides read TGTGCCAGCAGCCCCAGGGTAGGGTACGAGCAGTACTTC.

The V gene is TRBV15, the J gene TRBJ1-5; D is perhaps TRBD1 (5 bases). Germline assignment: CDR1 LNHNV and CDR2 YYDKDF (reference sequence). The CDR3 has 16 amino acids. V lost 5 bases, J lost 6 bases, and 20 bases lay in between. DNA of the CDR3: TGTGCCACCAGCCCCCACAGGTTGGAGCCGGGTCAGCCCCAGCATTTT. Translation gives CATSPHRLEPGQPQHF. Based on the CDR3 plus reference TRBV15 and TRBJ1-5, the full variable domain is DAMVIQNPRYQVTQFGKPVTLSCSQTLNHNVMYWYQQKSSQAPKLLFHYYDKDFNNEADTPDNFQSRRPNTSFCFLDIRSPGLGDTAMYLCATSPHRLEPGQPQHFGDGTRLSIL.

The chain employs TRBV19 and TRBJ1-3, with D possibly TRBD1 on 5 matching bases. This CDR3 is 15 amino acids long. Germline CDR1 and CDR2: LNHDA and SQIVND (reference sequence). V lost 7 bases and J 3 bases, leaving 16 bases between the germline ends. CDR3 sequence (DNA): TGTGCCAGTAACATTCAGGGTTCTCTTGGAAACACCATATATTTT. Translated: CASNIQGSLGNTIYF.

The chain combines TRBV18 with TRBJ1-3, with D possibly matching TRBD1 (5 bases). Germline V gives CDR1 KGHSH, CDR2 LQKENI. The CDR3 has 16 residues. Trimming removed 1 base from V and 1 base from J, with 11 bases in between. The chain's CDR3 is CASSPLQGVSGNTIYF. CDR3 nucleotides: TGTGCCAGCTCACCACTTCAGGGTGTATCTGGAAACACCATATATTTT.

CDR3 residues: CASSLAFSGAETQYF. The CDR3 DNA reads TGTGCCAGCAGCTTAGCCTTTAGCGGAGCAGAGACCCAGTACTTC. The chain has TRBV7-2 and TRBJ2-5; tentative D call: TRBD2 (6 bases). In germline, CDR1 is SGHTA, CDR2 FQGNSA. This CDR3 has 15 residues. Trimming shortened V by 0 bases and J by 4 bases, and 12 bases separated the two germline ends.

This chain links TRBV9 with TRBJ1-3; D remains unclear. CDR1 is SGDLS, CDR2 YYNGEE, per germline. The CDR3 loop spans 12 amino acids. V lost 4 bases, J lost 7 bases, and 9 bases lay in between. DNA for the CDR3: TGTGCCAGCAGCCGCGGAGGCAACACCATATATTTT. This sequence encodes CASSRGGNTIYF.

The V and J genes are TRBV28 and TRBJ1-1; 9 positions match TRBD1. J gave up 5 bases and V 6 bases, and 7 bases lay outside the gene matches. The CDR3 contains 14 residues. CDR1 and CDR2 from the germline V gene are MDHEN and SYDVKM. CDR3 in DNA: TGTGCCAGCAGCCCCGGGACAGGGAGGACTGAAGCTTTCTTT. Protein sequence: CASSPGTGRTEAFF.

The chain uses TRBV6-6 and TRBJ2-7; TRBD2 aligns across 8 bases. Germline CDR1 reads MNHNY; CDR2 reads SVGAGI (reference sequence). V lost 6 bases, J lost 4 bases, and 11 bases stayed unmatched. This CDR3 contains 15 residues. CDR3 protein: CASSPLAGGLYEQYF. The CDR3 nucleotides are TGTGCCAGCAGCCCTCTCGCGGGGGGACTGTACGAGCAGTACTTC.

The chain links TRBV18 to TRBJ2-2, with a tentative D call TRBD1 (6 bases). V was clipped by 6 bases and J by 5 bases, with 10 bases between them. Germline V gives CDR1 KGHSH, CDR2 LQKENI. This CDR3 region has 13 residues. CDR3 residues: CASSPQGTGELFF. CDR3 in DNA: TGTGCCAGCTCGCCCCAGGGGACCGGGGAGCTGTTTTTT. Complete variable domain (other parts from reference TRBV18 and TRBJ2-2): NAGVMQNPRHLVRRRGQEARLRCSPMKGHSHVYWYRQLPEEGLKFMVYLQKENIIDESGMPKERFSAEFPKEGPSILRIQQVVRGDSAAYFCASSPQGTGELFFGEGSRLTVL.

The gene calls are TRBV6-1 and TRBJ2-5; D perhaps matches TRBD2 (7 bases). The length of the CDR3 is 15 residues. CDR1 and CDR2 from the germline V gene are MNHNS and SASEGT. Trimming left V 1 base short and J 5 bases short, with 14 bases between. The DNA of the CDR3 is TGTGCCAGCAGTGAAGGATTTAGGGGGGGGGAGACCCAGTACTTC. Translation: CASSEGFRGGETQYF.

CDR3 coding DNA: TGCGCCAGCAGCCAAGAGCAGGGCTATAATTCACCCCTCCACTTT. Its protein product is CASSQEQGYNSPLHF. The chain has TRBV4-1 and TRBJ1-6, with D perhaps TRBD1 (5 bases). Germline loops: CDR1 MGHRA, CDR2 YSYEKL. Trimming left V 0 bases short and J 3 bases short, with 6 bases between. This CDR3 region has 15 residues.

The rearrangement uses TRBV3-1 (or the pseudogene TRBV3-2) and TRBJ2-3, with 12 nucleotides matching TRBD2. V lost 8 bases, J lost 6 bases, and 3 bases stayed unmatched. The CDR3 runs to 13 residues. CDR1 and CDR2 from the germline V gene are LGHDT and YNNKEL (reference sequence). CDR3 region: CASLLAGGDTQYF. The CDR3 DNA sequence: TGTGCCAGCCTTCTAGCGGGAGGGGATACGCAGTATTTT.

A single count supports this clone. The chain employs TRBV10-1 and TRBJ2-1; 7 positions match TRBD2. After removal of 5 bases from V and 7 bases from J, the junction contained 8 bases not matched to a gene. This CDR3 is built from 14 residues. Germline V gene lookup returns CDR1 WNHNN and CDR2 SYGVQD (reference sequence). The CDR3 DNA sequence: TGCGCCAGCAGTCTTTCCATCGGGGGGAATGAGCAGTTCTTC. Translated, it gives CASSLSIGGNEQFF.

J is TRBJ2-1 and V is TRBV5-1; no clear D. From germline, CDR1 is SGHRS and CDR2 YFSETQ. V was cut by 4 bases and J by 4 bases, with 12 bases left in between. This CDR3 spans 14 amino acids. The CDR3 DNA follows: TGCGCCAGCAGCCCCCCAGGCGATTACAATGAGCAGTTCTTC. Protein product: CASSPPGDYNEQFF.

The V call is TRBV3-1 (or the pseudogene TRBV3-2), the J call TRBJ1-5; maybe TRBD1 (5 bases). The V gene's germline CDR1 is LGHDT and CDR2 YNNKEL (reference sequence). The CDR3 is made up of 15 amino acids. V lost 0 bases and J 6 bases, leaving 12 bases between the germline ends. CDR3 amino acids: CASSQDVSGGQPQHF. The CDR3, as DNA: TGTGCCAGCAGCCAAGATGTCTCGGGGGGTCAGCCCCAGCATTTT.